What follows is one T cell receptor beta chain and its context. What this receptor recognizes is not known. No base qualities exist here, and no much larger clone lies one base off it. This specimen comes from a study of identical twins (dated by TCRdb to about 2016). At the level of the whole study: To test whether fetal clonotypes persist, the study used deep sequencing on TCR alpha and beta repertoires from monozygotic twins, unrelated adults of various ages, and cord blood. Replicate twin experiments were performed at different times using different library preparation protocols to rule out contamination.

All donors were healthy Caucasians. The twin cohort consisted of three pairs of female monozygotic twins, all aged roughly 18 to 29 years. Positive isolation kits from Invitrogen were used to isolate CD4+ and CD8+ T cell populations. The full study reports these points: Compared with coincidental sharing between unrelated individuals, out-of-frame TCR alpha sequences shared between twins had an excess of sequences with low generation probability. The excess sharing between twins in beta out-of-frame sequences was weaker because fewer shared sequences reduced the signal-to-noise ratio. Zero-insertion analyses could be partly confounded by invariant T cells such as MAIT and iNKT, although diverse VJ usage argued against such confounding for most clonotypes. Because the same donors could not be followed over many years, the conclusions depended on cross-sectional statistical analysis. Abundant cord blood beta clonotypes carried fewer insertions; young adult naive repertoires showed a weaker similar trend, while memory repertoires showed none. Out-of-frame TCR alpha sharing in monozygotic twins was systematically underestimated by recombination models, whereas sharing between unrelated individuals was in agreement with the recombination models.

The receptor library was made with 5' RACE. The run used an Illumina HiSeq 2000. A universal primer binding site was added through template switching, and the final cDNA carried a unique molecular identifier so that TCR cDNA molecules could be counted accurately. First-strand cDNA for TCR alpha and beta chains was synthesized from specific primers in the conserved constant-segment region. To control for contamination, every cDNA library carried two barcodes: a SMART-Mk sample barcode plus Illumina barcodes. TruSeq adapter sequences, together with Illumina sample barcodes, were added in two successive PCR steps. The TCR alpha and beta cDNA libraries were sequenced on the Illumina HiSeq platform using custom primers. Per the original workflow: Unique molecular identifiers were extracted from raw reads with MiGEC, and CDR3 positions were determined with MiXCR. Recombination models were inferred per individual with the repgenHMM and IGoR tools using an EM algorithm. The tcR package in R was used for shared clonotype analysis, with sharing normalized by the product of cloneset sizes. To study raw recombination free of thymic and clonal selection effects, out-of-frame nonproductive sequences were analyzed. Using fastp trimming at Q25 and MiXCR clonotype assembly, TCRdb reanalyzed the public sequencing data and kept in-frame beta chains. Rows are unified per CDR3 protein, each entry keeping the most common DNA and genes. TCRdb, not the original authors, processed these V and J calls. The sample contains hundreds of thousands of distinct CDR3 sequences, around 24% of them found a single time. About 2.7% of the sample lies in the top ten.

V lost 4 bases and J lost 8 bases; the stretch between them is 12 bases long. From the germline V gene, CDR1 is SGHVS and CDR2 is FQNEAQ. The CDR3 starts with the cysteine, ends with the phenylalanine, and has 13 residues. Just CDR3 DNA is preserved here, 39 bases in frame from base 1. These data were likewise used in another study, on T cells expressing NK-cell markers. The second study's authors report: TCR beta-chain repertoires were profiled in sorted CD3+CD56+NKG2C+, CD3+CD56+NKG2C- and CD3+CD56-NKG2C+ T-cell subsets from seven or eight donors. Of the eight sequenced donors, seven were found to be HCMV-seropositive and one was found to be HCMV-seronegative. In several experiments an anti-gammadeltaTCR antibody was added to restrict sorting to alphabetaTCR-expressing T cells. In five to seven donors, the dominant CD3+CD56+NKG2C+ clonotypes were found to rank among the top 10 CD8+ clonotypes and to make up about 1.0-7.5% of CD8+ T cells. Those dominant clonotypes were again the most abundant among CD3+CD56-NKG2C+ cells in a few donors, at roughly 25-65%. It remained unclear whether the expanded NKG2C-expressing T cell clones were specific for HCMV antigens. The study sequenced eight donors, all healthy volunteers chosen at random: three men and five women. HCMV serostatus was determined by detecting HCMV-specific IgG in serum with a commercial ELISA kit. MIGEC was used to demultiplex reads and group reads by UMI, and MiTCR was used to assemble and quantify clonotypes. To exclude erroneous sequences, only TCR cDNA sequences supported by at least two reads were retained. The tcR package was used for downstream repertoire analysis, and clonotypes were matched between fractions using CDR3 nucleotide sequence together with V segment. Antigen specificity was annotated against VDJdb with VDJmatch, allowing one amino acid substitution in CDR3.

Recombination joined TRBV7-8 with TRBJ2-1, with an unclear D gene assignment. Material: CD4+ T cells sorted from blood. The TCR comes from a woman aged 18-29 years in good health. The bases read TGTGCCAGCAGCTCTGACTTTGGCGATGAGCAGTTCTTC. Its coded protein is CASSSDFGDEQFF.